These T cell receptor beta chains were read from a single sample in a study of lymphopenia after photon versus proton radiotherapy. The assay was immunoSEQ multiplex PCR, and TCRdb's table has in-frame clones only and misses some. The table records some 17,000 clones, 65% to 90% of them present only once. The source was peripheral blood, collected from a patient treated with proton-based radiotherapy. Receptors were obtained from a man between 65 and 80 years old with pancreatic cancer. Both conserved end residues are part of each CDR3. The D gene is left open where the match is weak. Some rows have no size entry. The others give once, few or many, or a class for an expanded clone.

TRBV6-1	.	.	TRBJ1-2	CASSESGDYGYTF	TGTGCCAGCAGTGAATCGGGCGACTATGGCTACACCTTC
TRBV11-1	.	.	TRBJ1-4	CASSPHPNEKLFF	TGTGCCAGCAGCCCCCACCCTAATGAAAAACTGTTTTTT
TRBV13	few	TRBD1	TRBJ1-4	CASRLKGAQQEKLFF	TGTGCCAGCAGATTAAAGGGGGCCCAGCAGGAAAAACTGTTTTTT
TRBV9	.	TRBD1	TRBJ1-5	CASSGGTGESNQPQHF	TGTGCCAGCAGCGGGGGGACAGGGGAAAGCAATCAGCCCCAGCATTTT
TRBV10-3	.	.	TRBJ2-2	CAIRSAGVRSGTGELFF	TGTGCCATCAGGTCCGCAGGGGTGAGGTCGGGCACCGGGGAGCTGTTTTTT
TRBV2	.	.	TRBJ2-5	CASSPLVRETQYF	TGTGCCAGCAGCCCACTAGTTCGAGAGACCCAGTACTTC
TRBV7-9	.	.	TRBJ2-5	CASMGLAQETQYF	TGTGCCAGCATGGGTTTAGCGCAAGAGACCCAGTACTTC
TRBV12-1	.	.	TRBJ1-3	CASIFTEGNTIYF	TGTGCCAGCATCTTTACTGAGGGAAACACCATATATTTT
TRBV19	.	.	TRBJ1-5	CASSISGGERQPQHF	TGTGCCAGTAGTATATCTGGGGGGGAACGTCAGCCCCAGCATTTT
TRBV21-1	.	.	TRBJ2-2	CASTLPQGAGTGELFF	TGTGCCAGCACCCTTCCGCAGGGGGCGGGCACCGGGGAGCTGTTTTTT
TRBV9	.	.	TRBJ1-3	CASSSRDTGNTIYF	TGTGCCAGCAGCTCCAGGGACACTGGAAACACCATATATTTT
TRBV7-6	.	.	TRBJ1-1	CASSLDTLVIF	TGTGCCAGCAGCTTAGATACATTAGTTATCTTT
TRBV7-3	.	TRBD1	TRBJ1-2	CASSSGGQAAYGYTF	TGTGCCAGCAGCTCGGGGGGACAGGCCGCCTATGGCTACACCTTC
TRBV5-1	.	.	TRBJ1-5	CASSLDADSNQPQHF	TGCGCCAGCAGCTTGGATGCCGATAGCAATCAGCCCCAGCATTTT
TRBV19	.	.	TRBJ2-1	CASSWGDQPFTNNEQFF	TGTGCCAGTAGTTGGGGGGACCAACCGTTTACTAACAATGAGCAGTTCTTC
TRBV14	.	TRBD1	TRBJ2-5	CASSQDDRALETQYF	TGTGCCAGCAGCCAAGACGACAGGGCGTTGGAGACCCAGTACTTC
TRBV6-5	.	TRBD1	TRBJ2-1	CASSGDRGPSNEQFF	TGTGCCAGCAGTGGGGACAGGGGTCCCTCCAATGAGCAGTTCTTC
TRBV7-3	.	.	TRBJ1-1	CASSLGGFGTEAFF	TGTGCCAGCAGCTTGGGGGGATTCGGCACTGAAGCTTTCTTT
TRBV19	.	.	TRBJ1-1	CASSTGTVGPEAFF	TGTGCCAGTAGTACAGGGACGGTAGGACCTGAAGCTTTCTTT
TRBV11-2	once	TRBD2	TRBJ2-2	CASSPPPWVAGNTGELFF	TGTGCCAGCAGCCCGCCCCCCTGGGTAGCGGGAAACACCGGGGAGCTGTTTTTT
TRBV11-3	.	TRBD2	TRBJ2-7	CASSSLAGGEQYF	TGTGCCAGCAGCTCACTAGCGGGAGGCGAGCAGTACTTC
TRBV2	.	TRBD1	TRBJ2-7	CASSLQGSTPPRIYYEQYF	TGTGCCAGCAGTCTACAGGGGTCGACCCCCCCGAGGATTTACTACGAGCAGTACTTC
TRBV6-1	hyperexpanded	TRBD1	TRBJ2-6	CASHRGSGANVLTF	TGTGCCAGCCACAGGGGCTCCGGGGCCAACGTCCTGACTTTC
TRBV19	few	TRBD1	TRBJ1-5	CASTTRGQAGNQPQHF	TGTGCCAGCACCACCAGAGGACAGGCCGGAAATCAGCCCCAGCATTTT
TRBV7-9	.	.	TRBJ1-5	CASSFGLGPSNQPQHF	TGTGCCAGCAGCTTCGGACTGGGGCCTAGCAATCAGCCCCAGCATTTT
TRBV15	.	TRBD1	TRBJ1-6	CATSTPRTGDNSPLHF	TGTGCCACCAGCACTCCCAGGACAGGGGACAATTCACCCCTCCACTTT
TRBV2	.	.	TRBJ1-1	CASSELDEMNTEAFF	TGTGCCAGCAGTGAGTTGGACGAAATGAACACTGAAGCTTTCTTT